This paragraph covers one T cell receptor beta chain sequence. PCR was performed a second time for about 7 to 12 cycles using a sample-barcoded 5' primer and a J-beta primer mix. TCRdb reprocessed the 5' RACE reads via MiXCR and lists one record per CDR3 protein. The data hold roughly 1,300,000 distinct CDR3 sequences, with 45% to 70% observed a single time. This sample was taken from a study of blood T cells in healthy people across ages. V gave up 7 bases and J gave up 1 base; unmatched junction bases: 12. This CDR3 comprises 16 residues. Germline CDR1 reads SQVTM; CDR2 reads ANQGSEA. Extractions gave at least 6 micrograms of total RNA per sample.

Sequenced: blood. The J gene is TRBJ2-2, the V gene TRBV29-1; 7 bases are a match to TRBD1. The clonotype was recovered from a young man in good health. The CDR3 coding sequence is TGCAGCGCCAACCCAGGGACAGCCATGAACACCGGGGAGCTGTTTTTT. It is translated as CSANPGTAMNTGELFF.